The 26 T cell receptor beta chains below were found in one sample sequenced in a study of shared clonotypes between healthy human individuals. Here immunoSEQ multiplex PCR was the method, and the copy in TCRdb shows in-frame clones only, minus some. The sample has about 460,000 clones; approximately 80% are singletons. The sample taken for sequencing was PBMCs. The receptors were gathered from a woman between 35 and 50 years old in good health. Some clones in this sample may be carry-over from other donors' samples.

The chain is built from TRBV19 and TRBJ2-3; D gene uncertain. The ends were cut back, 3 bases at V and 0 bases at J, with 7 bases in the middle. This CDR3 has 14 amino acids. CDR1 LNHDA and CDR2 SQIVND come from the germline V gene (reference sequence). CDR3 amino acids: CASSIWRSTDTQYF. CDR3 in DNA: TGTGCCAGTAGTATCTGGCGGAGCACAGATACGCAGTATTTT.

This chain links TRBV2 with TRBJ2-7; no clear D. Per the germline V gene, CDR1 is SNHLY and CDR2 is FYNNEI. The ends were cut back, 4 bases at V and 2 bases at J, with 15 bases in the middle. CDR3 size: 15 residues. The CDR3 sequence: CASSGHGTIPYEQYF. CDR3 nucleotides: TGTGCCAGCAGTGGACATGGAACTATTCCCTACGAGCAGTACTTC.

To note about this clone: A far larger clone lies a single base away; this is likely a read error. This sample also contains other DNA sequences that code for the same CDR3. The rearrangement joins TRBV7-9 to TRBJ1-4; D is uncertain. This CDR3 spans 11 amino acids. In germline, CDR1 is SEHNR, CDR2 FQNEAQ (reference sequence). CDR3 sequence reads: CASSFYEKLFF. CDR3 in DNA: TGCGCCAGCAGCTTTTATGAAAAACTGTTTTTT.

The V call is TRBV5-6, the J call TRBJ2-2; D is uncertain. The CDR3 loop spans 14 amino acids. Looked up from germline, CDR1 is SGHDT and CDR2 is YYEEEE. V was trimmed by 6 bases and J by 0 bases, leaving 9 bases between them. The CDR3 coding sequence is TGTGCCAGCATCGACTCGTCGAACACCGGGGAGCTGTTTTTT. Its translation: CASIDSSNTGELFF. The full variable domain, rest sourced from reference TRBV5-6 and TRBJ2-2, is DAGVTQSPTHLIKTRGQQVTLRCSPKSGHDTVSWYQQALGQGPQFIFQYYEEEERQRGNFPDRFSGHQFPNYSSELNVNALLLGDSALYLCASIDSSNTGELFFGEGSRLTVL.

This rearrangement joins TRBV21-1 to TRBJ2-7; TRBD1 reflects the table's D call only, with no check against the DNA. TRBV21-1 is shown as a pseudogene. CDR3 length equals 18 residues. CDR3 in DNA: TGTGCCAGCAGCAAATATGAGACATCCGCCTTCAATTCCTACGAGCAGTACTTC. Translation gives CASSKYETSAFNSYEQYF.

The chain uses TRBV7-9 and TRBJ2-1, with D hard to call. The germline gives CDR1 SEHNR, CDR2 FQNEAQ (reference sequence). Trimming stripped 5 bases from V and 9 bases from J, with 14 bases between. The CDR3 contains 13 residues. CDR3 loop: CASSPKGPFEQFF. DNA of the CDR3: TGTGCCAGCAGCCCTAAAGGCCCCTTTGAGCAGTTCTTC.

This clone was detected once. Additional DNA sequences in this sample encode the identical CDR3. The V and J genes are TRBV18 and TRBJ1-5; no clear D gene. The CDR3 is made up of 13 amino acids. CDR1 and CDR2 from the germline V gene are KGHSH and LQKENI. Trimming took 3 bases from V and 4 from J, leaving 7 bases between them. The CDR3 sequence is CASSPQVNQPQHF. The CDR3 nucleotides read TGTGCCAGCTCACCGCAAGTAAATCAGCCCCAGCATTTT.

The rearrangement uses TRBV7-3 and TRBJ1-2; 8 bases align to TRBD1. Looked up from germline, CDR1 is SGHTA and CDR2 is FQGTGA. Germline trimming cut 2 bases from V and 8 bases from J; bases unmatched to any gene: 4. This CDR3 comprises 13 residues. The DNA of the CDR3 is TGTGCCAGCAGCTTACAGGGGGCGAGGGGCTACACCTTC. It translates to CASSLQGARGYTF.

The gene calls are TRBV9 and TRBJ2-3, with 7 bases matching TRBD2. Germline V gives CDR1 SGDLS, CDR2 YYNGEE. Unmatched junction bases numbered 8, after V lost 1 base and J lost 6 bases. CDR3 length equals 15 residues. Here the CDR3 DNA reads TGTGCCAGCAGCGTAAGAGGACTAGTGGCTGATACGCAGTATTTT. Amino acids: CASSVRGLVADTQYF.

This chain links TRBV30 with TRBJ2-3; 10 bases are a match to TRBD2. V was clipped by 4 bases and J by 6 bases; unmatched bases: 4. This CDR3 is 13 amino acids long. CDR1 GTSNPN and CDR2 SVGIG come from the germline V gene (reference sequence). The chain's CDR3 is CAWTSGSWDTQYF. CDR3 nucleotide sequence: TGTGCCTGGACTAGCGGGAGTTGGGATACGCAGTATTTT.

This clone was recorded many times. The chain recombines TRBV7-4 with TRBJ2-1; D call uncertain. The germline V gene has CDR1 SGHVT and CDR2 SQSDAQ. Trimming cost V 1 base and J 2 bases, with 9 bases left between them. The CDR3 runs 15 residues. The CDR3 protein is CASSLVPEAYNEQFF. In DNA form, the CDR3 reads TGTGCCAGCAGCTTAGTTCCAGAGGCCTACAATGAGCAGTTCTTC. Complete variable domain (other parts from reference TRBV7-4 and TRBJ2-1): GAGVSQSPRYKVAKRGRDVALRCDSISGHVTLYWYRQTLGQGSEVLTYSQSDAQRDKSGRPSGRFSAERPERSVSTLKIQRTEQGDSAVYLCASSLVPEAYNEQFFGPGTRLTVL.

On this clone: It is likely a read error: a sequence one base away is far more abundant. V gene TRBV9 combines with J gene TRBJ1-5; possibly TRBD1 for D (5 bases). CDR1 SGDLS and CDR2 YYNGEE come from the germline V gene. The CDR3 is made up of 17 amino acids. CDR3 sequence: CAGSVVGTRERNQPQHF. DNA of the CDR3: TGTGCCGGCAGCGTAGTTGGTACCAGGGAGCGCAATCAGCCCCAGCATTTT. The variable domain in full, with the rest retrieved from reference TRBV9 and TRBJ1-5, is DSGVTQTPKHLITATGQRVTLRCSPRSGDLSVYWYQQSLDQGLQFLIQYYNGEERAKGNILERFSAQQFPDLHSELNLSSLELGDSALYFCAGSVVGTRERNQPQHFGDGTRLSIL.

The V call is TRBV2, the J call TRBJ1-2; D is unclear. The CDR3 is 11 amino acids. Deletions cut 1 base from V and 8 bases from J, with 5 bases between. Germline V gene lookup returns CDR1 SNHLY and CDR2 FYNNEI. For the CDR3, the DNA is TGTGCCAGCAGTGAAGAAGTAGGCTACACCTTC. It encodes CASSEEVGYTF.

To note about this clone: Its ends do not fully match the called genes, so a read error is possible. V gene TRBV6-1 combines with J gene TRBJ1-1; D might be TRBD1 (5 bases). The V gene's germline CDR1 is MNHNS and CDR2 SASEGT. The CDR3 covers 14 residues. CDR3 residues: CASSGGEETAEALF. The CDR3 region has the DNA TGTGCCAGCAGTGGAGGGGAGGAGACAGCGGAAGCTCTCTTT.

The rearrangement joins TRBV4-2 to TRBJ2-1; 8 nucleotides agree with TRBD2. Germline assignment: CDR1 LGHNA and CDR2 YNFKEQ. Unmatched junction bases numbered 16, after V lost 2 bases and J lost 7 bases. The CDR3 totals 18 residues. The CDR3 here is CASSQPQAAAGVINEQFF. Written as DNA, the CDR3 is TGTGCCAGCAGCCAACCCCAGGCCGCAGCGGGAGTTATTAATGAGCAGTTCTTC.

In the case of this clone: A much larger clone sits a single nucleotide away, making a read error possible. The chain combines TRBV28 with TRBJ1-3, with no clear D. From germline, CDR1 is MDHEN and CDR2 SYDVKM. The CDR3 extends over 16 amino acids. CDR3 region: CVSSWTMGSSGNTIYF. CDR3 nucleotides: TGTGTCAGCAGTTGGACGATGGGCTCCTCTGGAAACACCATATATTTT.

As for this clone: With a far larger clone one base away, a read error is the likely cause. The identical CDR3 is also encoded by other nucleotide sequences in the sample. This chain links TRBV30 with TRBJ2-2; the D call may be TRBD1 or TRBD2 (6 bases each). The CDR3 is made up of 14 amino acids. Germline V gene data show CDR1 as GTSNPN and CDR2 as SVGIG (reference sequence). This chain's CDR3 is CAWRRGARTGELFF. The CDR3 region has the DNA TGTGCCTGGAGGAGGGGGGCGCGAACCGGAGAGCTGTTTTTT.

The chain employs TRBV6-5 and TRBJ1-4; TRBD1 aligns across 7 bases. The CDR3 extends over 14 amino acids. V was pared by 5 bases and J by 7 bases, with 7 bases of the junction left unmatched. In germline, CDR1 is MNHEY, CDR2 SVGAGI. The CDR3 sequence is CASSTTGRGEKLFF. The CDR3 DNA is TGTGCCAGCAGTACGACAGGGAGGGGTGAAAAACTGTTTTTT.

V is TRBV5-4 and J is TRBJ2-1; 11 bases agree with TRBD1. Germline V gene lookup returns CDR1 SGHNT and CDR2 YYREEE (reference sequence). The CDR3 extends over 16 amino acids. V lost 4 bases to trimming and J lost 4 bases; unmatched junction nucleotides: 7. Written as DNA, the CDR3 is TGTGCCAGCAGCAGCAGGACAGGGGGCTCTTACAATGAGCAGTTCTTC. Protein sequence: CASSSRTGGSYNEQFF.

This clone was detected only once. V and J are TRBV5-1 and TRBJ1-1, with D hard to call. Trimming took off 0 bases at V and 1 base at J, with 7 bases between the two ends. Germline loops: CDR1 SGHRS, CDR2 YFSETQ. This CDR3 has 14 amino acids. The CDR3 loop reads CASSLDPANTEAFF. For the CDR3, the DNA is TGCGCCAGCAGCTTGGATCCAGCGAACACTGAAGCTTTCTTT.

Worth noting for this clone: A read error is likely here: a far larger clone is one base away. The chain employs TRBV4-1 and TRBJ1-5, with TRBD1 matching over 7 bases. V was clipped by 5 bases and J by 2 bases; unmatched bases: 9. The germline V gene has CDR1 MGHRA and CDR2 YSYEKL. The CDR3 covers 16 residues. The CDR3 sequence: CASSMNYQGGNQPQHF. The CDR3 region has the DNA TGCGCCAGCAGCATGAATTATCAGGGGGGCAATCAGCCCCAGCATTTT.

Concerning this clone itself: The sample carries other DNA sequences with the same CDR3. The chain has TRBV6-4 and TRBJ2-2, with D hard to call. Germline V gene sequence: CDR1 MRHNA, CDR2 SNTAGT. Between the trimmed V and J ends, which lost 3 bases and 1 base, there was a span of 3 bases. This CDR3 has 13 residues. The CDR3 loop reads CASSEGNTGELFF. The CDR3 coding sequence is TGTGCCAGCAGTGAGGGGAACACCGGGGAGCTGTTTTTT.

Comment on this clone: Other nucleotide sequences from this sample produce the same CDR3. V is TRBV5-1 and J is TRBJ1-3; D unresolved. The CDR3 extends over 14 amino acids. CDR1 and CDR2 from the germline V gene are SGHRS and YFSETQ. Trimming removed 4 bases from V and 0 bases from J, with 8 bases in between. In DNA form, the CDR3 reads TGCGCCAGCAGCCTGGACTACTCTGGAAACACCATATATTTT. It specifies CASSLDYSGNTIYF.

V usage is TRBV28 and J usage is TRBJ2-1; tentative D call: TRBD1 (5 bases). Germline V CDR1 and CDR2: MDHEN, SYDVKM. This CDR3 comprises 13 residues. Between the trimmed V and J ends, which lost 7 bases and 8 bases, there was a span of 15 bases. This CDR3 is CASTTARVYEQFF. CDR3 coding DNA: TGTGCCAGCACCACAGCCAGGGTATATGAGCAGTTCTTC.

In the case of this clone: Only one base separates this from a far larger clonotype, so it likely reflects a read error. Lacking the conserved final phenylalanine or tryptophan, this CDR3 likely reflects a read error. This rearrangement joins TRBV10-3 to TRBJ1-1; 9 positions agree with TRBD1. CDR3 length: 14 amino acids. Germline CDR1 is ENHRY and CDR2 is SYGVKD. V was clipped by 6 bases and J by 6 bases; unmatched bases: 8. The CDR3: CAIRGGQGGSEAFS. The CDR3 nucleotides read TGTGCCATCAGAGGGGGACAGGGAGGTTCTGAAGCTTTCTCT.

V is TRBV2 and J is TRBJ1-5, with TRBD1 as a possible D gene (6 bases). The V end lost 2 bases, the J end lost 4 bases, and 18 bases lay between the germline ends. The CDR3 sequence is 17 residues long. Germline V gene lookup returns CDR1 SNHLY and CDR2 FYNNEI. The CDR3, as DNA: TGTGCCAGCAGTGAAACGACAGGTGGGAGTGCTAATCAGCCCCAGCATTTT. Protein: CASSETTGGSANQPQHF. Combining the CDR3 with reference TRBV2 and TRBJ1-5 gives the whole variable domain EPEVTQTPSHQVTQMGQEVILRCVPISNHLYFYWYRQILGQKVEFLVSFYNNEISEKSEIFDDQFSVERPDGSNFTLKIRSTKLEDSAMYFCASSETTGGSANQPQHFGDGTRLSIL.